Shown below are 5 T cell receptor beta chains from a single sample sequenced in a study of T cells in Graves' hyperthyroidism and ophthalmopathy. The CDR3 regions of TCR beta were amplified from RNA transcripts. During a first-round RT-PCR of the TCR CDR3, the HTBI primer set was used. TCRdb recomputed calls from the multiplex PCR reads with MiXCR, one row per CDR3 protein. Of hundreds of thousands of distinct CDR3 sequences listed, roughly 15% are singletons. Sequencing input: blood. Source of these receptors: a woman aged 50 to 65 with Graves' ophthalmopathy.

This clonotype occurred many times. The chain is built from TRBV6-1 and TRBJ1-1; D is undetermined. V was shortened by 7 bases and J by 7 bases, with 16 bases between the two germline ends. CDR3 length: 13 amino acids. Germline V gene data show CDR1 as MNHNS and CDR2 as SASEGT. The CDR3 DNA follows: TGTGCCAGCACCCAACGGCGGGAGGATGAAGCTTTCTTT. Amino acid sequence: CASTQRREDEAFF.

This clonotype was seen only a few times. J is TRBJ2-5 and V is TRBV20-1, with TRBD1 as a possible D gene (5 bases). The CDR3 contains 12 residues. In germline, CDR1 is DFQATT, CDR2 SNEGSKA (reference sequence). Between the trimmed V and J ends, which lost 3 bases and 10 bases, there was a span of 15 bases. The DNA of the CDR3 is TGCAGTGCTAGTCTTGCCCTAGGGGACCAGTACTTC. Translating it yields CSASLALGDQYF.

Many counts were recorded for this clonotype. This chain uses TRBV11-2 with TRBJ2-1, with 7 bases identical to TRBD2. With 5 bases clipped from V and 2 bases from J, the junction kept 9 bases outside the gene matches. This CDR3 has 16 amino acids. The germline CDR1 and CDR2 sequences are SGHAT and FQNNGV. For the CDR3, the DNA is TGTGCCAGCAGCCCCAGAAGCGGGGTCCCCTACAATGAGCAGTTCTTC. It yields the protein CASSPRSGVPYNEQFF.

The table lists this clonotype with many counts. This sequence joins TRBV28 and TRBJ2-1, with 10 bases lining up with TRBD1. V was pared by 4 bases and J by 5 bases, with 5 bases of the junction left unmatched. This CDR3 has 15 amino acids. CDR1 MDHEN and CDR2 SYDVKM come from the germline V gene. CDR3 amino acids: CASSSPGTGDNEQFF. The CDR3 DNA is TGTGCCAGCAGTTCGCCCGGGACAGGGGACAATGAGCAGTTCTTC.

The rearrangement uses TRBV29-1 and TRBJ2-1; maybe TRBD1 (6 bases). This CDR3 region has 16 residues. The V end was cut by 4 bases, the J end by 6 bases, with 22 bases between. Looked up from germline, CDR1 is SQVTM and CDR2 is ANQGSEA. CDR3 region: CSVVRGTGTICNEQFF. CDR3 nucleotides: TGCAGCGTTGTAAGGGGAACCGGGACAATCTGCAATGAGCAGTTCTTC.